The source of this T cell receptor beta chain is a study of OX40 agonist ivuxolimab in advanced cancers. As for the study in general: Each patient was given ivuxolimab into a vein every 2 weeks, at 0.01 to 10 mg/kg. Whole-study results and caveats: In CD8+ T cells, expanded clones were on average more numerous than in CD4+. Among the lowest peripheral clonal expansion occurred in 0.1-3.0 mg/kg partial responders.

About this clone itself: What it binds is unknown.

Cycle 7 day 1, cycle 4 day 1, and baseline were the timepoints at which blood was sampled. TCRdb's copy holds only in-frame clones and misses some; the assay was immunoSEQ multiplex PCR. The data contain tens of thousands of clones, more than 80% of them seen just once; the ten biggest clones take up approximately 11%. This CDR3 region has 14 residues. From germline, CDR1 is MNHNS and CDR2 SASEGT. Germline trimming cut 6 bases from V and 0 bases from J; bases unmatched to any gene: 5. This receptor was taken from an adult with an advanced solid tumor such as melanoma, head and neck, liver or kidney cancer. The sample in question was CD4+ or CD8+ T cells sorted from blood, obtained in a trial of the OX40 agonist ivuxolimab. This chain links TRBV6-1 with TRBJ2-7, with 7 positions matching TRBD2. The CDR3 reads CASSKSSGSYEQYF. The CDR3 DNA sequence: TGTGCCAGCAGCAAGTCTAGCGGCTCCTACGAGCAGTACTTC.